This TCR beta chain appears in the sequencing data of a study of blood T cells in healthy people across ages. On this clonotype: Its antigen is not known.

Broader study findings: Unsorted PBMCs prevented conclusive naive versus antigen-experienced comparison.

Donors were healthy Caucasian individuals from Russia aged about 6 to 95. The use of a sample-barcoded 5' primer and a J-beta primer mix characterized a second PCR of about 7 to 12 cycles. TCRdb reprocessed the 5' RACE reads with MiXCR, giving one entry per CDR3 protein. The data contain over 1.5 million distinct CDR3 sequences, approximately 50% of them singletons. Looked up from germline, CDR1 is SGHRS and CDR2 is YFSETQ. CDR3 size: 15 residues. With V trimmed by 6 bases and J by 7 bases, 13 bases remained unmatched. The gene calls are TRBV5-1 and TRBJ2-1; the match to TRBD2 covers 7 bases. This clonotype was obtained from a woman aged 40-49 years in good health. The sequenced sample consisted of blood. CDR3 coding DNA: TGCGCCAGCAAAATGGGGCGTCAAGCGGGGAATGAGCAGTTCTTC. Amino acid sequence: CASKMGRQAGNEQFF.